These T cell receptor beta chains were read from a single sample in a study of CD8 T cells in Susac syndrome. Using its own MiXCR run on the immunoSEQ multiplex PCR reads, TCRdb lists one record per CDR3 protein. The sample includes 150,000 to 200,000 distinct CDR3 sequences, approximately 96% of them seen just once. Input material: CD4+ T cells from PBMCs. The receptors here all came from a human donor with Susac syndrome. The CDR3 runs from the conserved cysteine through the conserved F or W. D genes are given only for firm matches. Size is omitted from some rows. Given values are once, few, many or a class for expanded clones.

D,J,V,size,DNA,CDR3
.,TRBJ1-2,TRBV29-1,.,TGCAGCGTTGAAGATGGGAACTATGGCTACACCTTC,CSVEDGNYGYTF
.,TRBJ2-1,TRBV2,.,TGTGCCAGCCGAGAGGGGCTGAATGGGAAGTCTTGGGAGCAGTTCTTC,CASREGLNGKSWEQFF
.,TRBJ2-3,TRBV12-3/TRBV12-4,.,TGTGCCAGCAACCTTACGCCGGGCTCAGATACGCAGTATTTT,CASNLTPGSDTQYF
.,TRBJ1-1,TRBV18,.,TGTGCCAGCTCATCTTCGAGCCCCTCCGGCACTGAAGCTTTCTTT,CASSSSSPSGTEAFF
.,TRBJ1-6,TRBV20-1,.,TGCAGTGCTCACAAGCCGAATTCACCCCTCCACTTT,CSAHKPNSPLHF
TRBD1,TRBJ2-7,TRBV9,once,TGTGCCAGCAGCGTAACCCCGGACAGGGGGGGCGAGCAGTACTTC,CASSVTPDRGGEQYF
TRBD2,TRBJ2-1,TRBV29-1,.,TGCAGCGTTGAGGGAACTAGCGGGGGGAGTCCGGGGTACAATGAGCAGTTCTTC,CSVEGTSGGSPGYNEQFF
.,TRBJ2-3,TRBV5-1,.,TGCGCCAGCAGCAGGGAACGATTTAGCACAGATACGCAGTATTTT,CASSRERFSTDTQYF
.,TRBJ2-5,TRBV30,.,TGTGCCTGGTCTCAGGGGACGGAGACCCAGTACTTC,CAWSQGTETQYF
TRBD2,TRBJ2-5,TRBV12-3/TRBV12-4,.,TGTGCCAGCAGTCCTAGCGGGGCGGAGACCCAGTACTTC,CASSPSGAETQYF
.,TRBJ2-2,TRBV5-1,.,TGCGCCAGCCGAAAAGTGTACCGTGACGTTACCGGGGAGCTGTTTTTT,CASRKVYRDVTGELFF
TRBD1,TRBJ1-5,TRBV18,.,TGTGCCAGCTCAGGGACAGGGTCTCCGGTTGGCAATCAGCCCCAGCATTTT,CASSGTGSPVGNQPQHF
.,TRBJ1-5,TRBV5-1,.,TGCGCCAGCAGCCCCGGCAGGGAGCAGCCCCAGCATTTT,CASSPGREQPQHF
.,TRBJ2-2,TRBV27,once,TGTGCCAGCAGTTTTCCGAGCGACGGCACCGGGGAGCTGTTTTTT,CASSFPSDGTGELFF
TRBD1,TRBJ1-5,TRBV7-2,.,TGTGCCAGCAGCCAGAGGACAGGGGGAGGTCAGCCCCAGCATTTT,CASSQRTGGGQPQHF
.,TRBJ2-6,TRBV19,.,TGTGCCAGTAGTCCCAAGACTTCTGGGGCCAACGTCCTGACTTTC,CASSPKTSGANVLTF
.,TRBJ1-5,TRBV29-1,.,TGCAGCGTCGATACCCAGGGCATCGATCAGCCCCAGCATTTT,CSVDTQGIDQPQHF
.,TRBJ1-5,TRBV28,.,TGTGCCAGCAGTTCCGGAGGGTGGCCCCAGCATTTT,CASSSGGWPQHF
.,TRBJ1-2,TRBV5-6,.,TGTGCCAGCAGCCGACAGGATAACTATGGCTACACCTTC,CASSRQDNYGYTF
.,TRBJ1-6,TRBV29-1,.,TGCAGCGTTGCGGGGGGGACGGAGGATAATTCACCCCTCCACTTT,CSVAGGTEDNSPLHF
TRBD2,TRBJ2-1,TRBV11-2,.,TGTGCCAGCAGCTTGCGACTAGCGGGGATTTACAATGAGCAGTTCTTC,CASSLRLAGIYNEQFF
TRBD1,TRBJ1-6,TRBV5-1,.,TGCGCCAGCAGCTTGGGGCCGGACAGGGGGAATTCACCCCTCCACTTT,CASSLGPDRGNSPLHF
.,TRBJ2-2,TRBV9,.,TGTGCCAGCAGCGTAGACCTACTAGGCGGGGGCGCCACCGGGGAGCTGTTTTTT,CASSVDLLGGGATGELFF
.,TRBJ1-4,TRBV5-1,.,TGCGCCAGCAGCCGACAGGAAAGAGATGAAAAACTGTTTTTT,CASSRQERDEKLFF
.,TRBJ2-2,TRBV7-2,.,TGTGCCAGCAGCTACGGGGCCGGAACGAACACCGGGGAGCTGTTTTTT,CASSYGAGTNTGELFF
.,TRBJ2-7,TRBV21-1,.,TGTGCCAGCACCATTTGGGCTAACTACGAGCAGTACTTC,CASTIWANYEQYF
TRBD2,TRBJ2-1,TRBV30,once,TGTGCCGGTCAGGGGACTAGCTCCTACAATGAGCAGTTCTTC,CAGQGTSSYNEQFF
.,TRBJ2-2,TRBV25-1,.,TGTGCCAGCGGGAACACCGGGGAGCTGTTTTTT,CASGNTGELFF
.,TRBJ1-5,TRBV6-6,.,TGTGCCAGCAGTCCAGGACGTCCTAATCAGCCCCAGCATTTT,CASSPGRPNQPQHF
TRBD1,TRBJ2-1,TRBV7-6,.,TGTGCCAGCAGCTCCCGACAGGGCAATGAGCAGTTCTTC,CASSSRQGNEQFF
TRBD1,TRBJ1-2,TRBV14,.,TGTGCCAGCAGCCAAAATGCAGGGGGTTGGAGAAGGGGCTACACCTTC,CASSQNAGGWRRGYTF
.,TRBJ1-2,TRBV12-3/TRBV12-4,.,TGTGCCATCACGACAGGACATAACTATGGCTACACCTTC,CAITTGHNYGYTF
.,TRBJ2-1,TRBV5-1,.,TGCGCCAGCAGCACAATTAGCTTGCTTGAGCAGTTCTTC,CASSTISLLEQFF